In this sample, the clone carrying this TCR beta chain turned up a few times. The antigen remains undetermined. The data were obtained in a study of T-cell reconstitution after alpha-beta-depleted transplantation in children. General study findings and limits: Alpha-beta T cells present about two months after transplant were reported to originate from several hundred expanded graft clones. For some patients, TCRbeta diversity was high at day 60 because of recipient T cells and thymic progenitors that survived. A year post-transplant, T-cell counts and diversity derived mostly from newly produced T cells.

The library targeted TCRbeta and was prepared with unique molecular identifiers. One entry per CDR3 protein results from TCRdb running MiXCR on the PCR reads. The repertoire holds 90,000 to 100,000 distinct CDR3 sequences, with 20% to 30% as singletons. Losses at the gene ends were 1 base for V and 5 bases for J; bases not matched to a gene: 7. Germline-derived CDR1 and CDR2 are LGHDT and YNNKEL (reference sequence). CDR3 length equals 15 residues. Sequenced here: PBMCs, sampled before TCRalphabeta/CD19-depleted stem cell transplant. The sequence came from a boy between 2 and 15 years old with acute lymphoblastic leukemia, due to receive a stem cell transplant. This chain joins TRBV3-1 and TRBJ2-5, with 7 bases fitting TRBD1. Here the CDR3 reads CASSQVQTGTETQYF. The CDR3 nucleotides are TGTGCCAGCAGCCAAGTACAGACAGGGACCGAGACCCAGTACTTC.